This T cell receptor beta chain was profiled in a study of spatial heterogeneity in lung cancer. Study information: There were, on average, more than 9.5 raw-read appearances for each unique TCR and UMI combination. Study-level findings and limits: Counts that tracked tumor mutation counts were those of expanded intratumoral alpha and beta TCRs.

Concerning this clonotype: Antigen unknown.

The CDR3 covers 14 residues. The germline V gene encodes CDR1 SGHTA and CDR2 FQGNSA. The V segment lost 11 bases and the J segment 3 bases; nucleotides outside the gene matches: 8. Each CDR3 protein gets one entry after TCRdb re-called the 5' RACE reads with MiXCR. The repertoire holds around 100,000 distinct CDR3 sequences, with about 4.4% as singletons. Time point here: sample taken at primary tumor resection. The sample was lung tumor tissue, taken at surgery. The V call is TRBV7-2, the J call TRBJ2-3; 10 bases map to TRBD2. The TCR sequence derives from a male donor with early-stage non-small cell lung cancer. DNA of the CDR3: TGTGCCCCAGCGAGCGGGAGGGGAACAGATACGCAGTATTTT. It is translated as CAPASGRGTDTQYF.